Sequencing of this T cell receptor (beta chain) was carried out in a study of metastatic and nonmetastatic thyroid tumors. The overall study: Malignant and benign thyroid patients had repertoires compared in peripheral blood and tumor or nodule tissue. Study-level points and caveats: According to reports, the diversity of TCR beta was significantly higher in malignant thyroid tumors than in benign nodules, and this held in both blood and tumor samples.

V dropped 3 bases and J dropped 2 bases, with 11 bases sitting between them. Germline values: CDR1 LNHNV, CDR2 YYDKDF (reference sequence). CDR3 length: 14 residues. Among the patients, none had received any treatment before thyroid surgery. The table lists this clone with a few counts. Its target is not known. Via MiXCR, TCRdb re-called the PCR reads. Of over 50,000 clones listed, just under 30% are singletons. The rearrangement uses TRBV15 and TRBJ2-7; no clear D. Sequencing was performed on blood. This receptor was obtained from a female donor with papillary thyroid cancer or a benign thyroid nodule (not recorded which). Some clones in this sample may be carry-over from other donors' samples. The CDR3 nucleotides are TGTGCCACCAGCAGGCTCAGGAATGCCTACGAGCAGTACTTC. Its translation: CATSRLRNAYEQYF.